This T cell receptor beta chain comes out of a study of OX40 agonist ivuxolimab in advanced cancers. Points from the study as a whole: Doses of 0.1 to 3.0 mg/kg were accompanied by clonal expansion of CD4+ and CD8+ blood T cells by week 6. Some nonresponders also had low normalized T-cell clonal expansion.

The V and J ends lost 0 bases and 3 bases respectively, with 6 bases between them. The CDR3 sequence is 13 residues long. CDR1 and CDR2 (germline): PRHDT, FYEKMQ (reference sequence). Points on this clone: Its target is unknown.

Clones were read by immunoSEQ multiplex PCR, and TCRdb kept only the in-frame ones, dropping some. Of about 100,000 clones in the sample, approximately 90% are singletons; the top ten hold about 0.29%. The sequencing used CD4+ or CD8+ T cells sorted from blood, collected in a trial of the OX40 agonist ivuxolimab. This chain joins TRBV13 and TRBJ2-7; no firm D call. The clonotype originates from an adult with an advanced solid tumor such as melanoma, head and neck, liver or kidney cancer. CDR3 in DNA: TGTGCCAGCAGCTTAGGCCCCGACTACGAGCAGTACTTC. Translating it yields CASSLGPDYEQYF.